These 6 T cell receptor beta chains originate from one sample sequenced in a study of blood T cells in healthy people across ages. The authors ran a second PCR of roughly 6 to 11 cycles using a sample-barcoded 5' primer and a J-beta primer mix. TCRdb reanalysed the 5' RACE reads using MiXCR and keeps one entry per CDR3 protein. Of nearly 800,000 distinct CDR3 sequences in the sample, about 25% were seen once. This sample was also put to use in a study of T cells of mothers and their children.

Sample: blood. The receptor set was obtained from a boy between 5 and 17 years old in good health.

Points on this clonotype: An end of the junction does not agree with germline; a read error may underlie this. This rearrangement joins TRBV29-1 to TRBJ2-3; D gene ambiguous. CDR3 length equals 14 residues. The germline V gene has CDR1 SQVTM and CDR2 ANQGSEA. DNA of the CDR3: TGCAGCGCCTCCTCGGGCGGTCGCACGGATACGCAGTATTTT. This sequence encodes CSASSGGRTDTQYF.

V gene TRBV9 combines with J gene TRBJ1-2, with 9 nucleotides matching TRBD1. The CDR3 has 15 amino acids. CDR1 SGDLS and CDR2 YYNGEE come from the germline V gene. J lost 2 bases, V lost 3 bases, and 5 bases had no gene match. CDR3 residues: CASSAGTGPNYGYTF. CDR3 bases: TGTGCCAGCAGCGCAGGGACAGGGCCCAACTATGGCTACACCTTC.

The CDR3 protein is CASSRISGSPDTQYF. CDR3 nucleotide sequence: TGTGCCAGCAGCCGAATTAGCGGGAGTCCAGATACGCAGTATTTT. This chain links TRBV7-2 with TRBJ2-3; 9 nucleotides match TRBD2. Trimming removed 5 bases from V and 4 bases from J; junction bases left unmatched: 7. Germline V gene data show CDR1 as SGHTA and CDR2 as FQGNSA. The CDR3 runs to 15 residues.

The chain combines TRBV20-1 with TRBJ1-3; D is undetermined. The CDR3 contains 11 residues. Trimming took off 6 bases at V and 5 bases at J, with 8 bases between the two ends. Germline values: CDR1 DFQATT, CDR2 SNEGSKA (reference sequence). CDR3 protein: CSAFQRNTIYF. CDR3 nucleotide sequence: TGCAGTGCGTTCCAGCGAAACACCATATATTTT.

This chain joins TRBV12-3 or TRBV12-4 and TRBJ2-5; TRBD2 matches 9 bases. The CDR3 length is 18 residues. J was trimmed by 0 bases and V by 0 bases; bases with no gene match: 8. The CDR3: CASSLALGSGRNQETQYF. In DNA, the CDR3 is TGTGCCAGCAGTTTAGCGCTCGGGAGCGGGAGGAACCAAGAGACCCAGTACTTC.

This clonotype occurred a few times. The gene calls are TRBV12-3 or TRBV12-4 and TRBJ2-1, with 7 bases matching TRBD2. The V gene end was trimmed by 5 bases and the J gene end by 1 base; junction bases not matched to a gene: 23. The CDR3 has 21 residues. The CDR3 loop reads CASSPSRLRDRGVLSYNEQFF. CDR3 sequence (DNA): TGTGCCAGCAGTCCAAGCCGTCTAAGGGACCGGGGGGTGTTGTCCTACAATGAGCAGTTCTTC.